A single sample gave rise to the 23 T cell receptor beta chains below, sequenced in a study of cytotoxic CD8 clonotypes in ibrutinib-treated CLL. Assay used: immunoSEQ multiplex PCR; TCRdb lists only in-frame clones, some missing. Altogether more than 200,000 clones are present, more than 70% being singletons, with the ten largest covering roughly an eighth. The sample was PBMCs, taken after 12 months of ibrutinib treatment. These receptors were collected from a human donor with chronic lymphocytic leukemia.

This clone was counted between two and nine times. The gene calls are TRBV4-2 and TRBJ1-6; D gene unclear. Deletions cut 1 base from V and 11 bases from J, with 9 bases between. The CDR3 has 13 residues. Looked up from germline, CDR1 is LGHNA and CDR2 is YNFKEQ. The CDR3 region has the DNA TGTGCCAGCAGCCAAGGGGATCGGACACCCCTCCACTTT. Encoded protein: CASSQGDRTPLHF.

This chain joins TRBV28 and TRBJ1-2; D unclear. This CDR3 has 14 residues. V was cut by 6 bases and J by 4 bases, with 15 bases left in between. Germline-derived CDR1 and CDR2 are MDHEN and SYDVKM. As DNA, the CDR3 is TGTGCCAGCAGGAAGGTGGGCGCTGGCTATGGCTACACCTTC. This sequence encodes CASRKVGAGYGYTF.

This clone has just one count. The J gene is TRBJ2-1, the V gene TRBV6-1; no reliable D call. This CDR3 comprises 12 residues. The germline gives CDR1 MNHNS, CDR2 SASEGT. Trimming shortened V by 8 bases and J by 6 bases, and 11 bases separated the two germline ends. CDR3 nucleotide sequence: TGTGCCAGCGGCGTCATACTCAATGAGCAGTTCTTC. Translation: CASGVILNEQFF.

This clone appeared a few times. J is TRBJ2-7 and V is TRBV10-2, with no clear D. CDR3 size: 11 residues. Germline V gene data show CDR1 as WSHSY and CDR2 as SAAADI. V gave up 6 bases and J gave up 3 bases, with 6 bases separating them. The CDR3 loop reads CASRSGYEQYF. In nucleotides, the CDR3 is TGCGCCAGCAGATCTGGCTACGAGCAGTACTTC.

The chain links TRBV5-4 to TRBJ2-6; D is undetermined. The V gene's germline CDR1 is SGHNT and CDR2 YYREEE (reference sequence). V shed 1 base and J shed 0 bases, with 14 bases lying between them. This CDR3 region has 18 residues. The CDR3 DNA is TGTGCCAGCAGCTTGTCTGGAGAGCCCTACTCTGGGGCCAACGTCCTGACTTTC. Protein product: CASSLSGEPYSGANVLTF.

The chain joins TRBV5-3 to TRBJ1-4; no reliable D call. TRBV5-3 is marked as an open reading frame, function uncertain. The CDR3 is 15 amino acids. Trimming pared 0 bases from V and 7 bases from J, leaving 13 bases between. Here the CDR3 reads CARSLAPEAVEKLFF. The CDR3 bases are TGTGCCAGAAGCTTGGCTCCAGAAGCCGTTGAAAAACTGTTTTTT.

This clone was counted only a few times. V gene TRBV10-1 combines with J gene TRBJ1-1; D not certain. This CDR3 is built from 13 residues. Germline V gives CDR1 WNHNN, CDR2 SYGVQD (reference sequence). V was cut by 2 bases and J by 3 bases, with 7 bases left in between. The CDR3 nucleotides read TGCGCCAGCAGTGAGAACGGATACACTGAAGCTTTCTTT. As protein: CASSENGYTEAFF.

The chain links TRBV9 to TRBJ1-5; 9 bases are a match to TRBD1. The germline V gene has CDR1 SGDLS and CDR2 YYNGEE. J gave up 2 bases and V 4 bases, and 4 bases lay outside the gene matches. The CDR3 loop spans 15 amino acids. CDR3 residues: CASSPDRGGNQPQHF. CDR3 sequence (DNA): TGTGCCAGCAGCCCCGACAGGGGGGGCAATCAGCCCCAGCATTTT.

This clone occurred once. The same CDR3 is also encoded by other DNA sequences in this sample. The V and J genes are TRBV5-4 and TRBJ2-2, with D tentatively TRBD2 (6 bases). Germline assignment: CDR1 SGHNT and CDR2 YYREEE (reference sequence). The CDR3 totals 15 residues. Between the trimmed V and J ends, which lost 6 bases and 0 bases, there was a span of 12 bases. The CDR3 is CASTQGLSNTGELFF. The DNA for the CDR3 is TGTGCCAGCACCCAGGGACTTTCGAACACCGGGGAGCTGTTTTTT.

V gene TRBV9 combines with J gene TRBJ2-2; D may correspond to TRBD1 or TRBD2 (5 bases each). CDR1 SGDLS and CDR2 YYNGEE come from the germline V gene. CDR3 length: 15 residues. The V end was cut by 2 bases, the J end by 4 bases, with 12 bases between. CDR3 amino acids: CASSVEGRTTGELFF. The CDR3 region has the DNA TGTGCCAGCAGCGTCGAGGGGCGGACCACCGGGGAGCTGTTTTTT. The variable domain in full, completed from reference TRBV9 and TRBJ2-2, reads DSGVTQTPKHLITATGQRVTLRCSPRSGDLSVYWYQQSLDQGLQFLIQYYNGEERAKGNILERFSAQQFPDLHSELNLSSLELGDSALYFCASSVEGRTTGELFFGEGSRLTVL.

CDR3 coding DNA: TGTGCCAGCAGTTCCCCCTTCTGGACGGAGAACACTGAAGCTTTCTTT. It translates to CASSSPFWTENTEAFF. This chain links TRBV28 with TRBJ1-1; D is unresolved. Trimming took 4 bases from V and 1 from J, leaving 16 bases between them. CDR1 and CDR2 from the germline V gene are MDHEN and SYDVKM. The CDR3 consists of 16 residues.

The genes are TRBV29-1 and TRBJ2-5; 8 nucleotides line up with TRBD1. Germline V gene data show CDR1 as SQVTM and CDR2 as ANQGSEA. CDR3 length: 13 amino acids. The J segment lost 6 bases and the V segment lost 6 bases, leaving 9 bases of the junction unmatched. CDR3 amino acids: CSVHRGLGKTQYF. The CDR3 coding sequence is TGCAGCGTGCACAGGGGGTTGGGGAAGACCCAGTACTTC.

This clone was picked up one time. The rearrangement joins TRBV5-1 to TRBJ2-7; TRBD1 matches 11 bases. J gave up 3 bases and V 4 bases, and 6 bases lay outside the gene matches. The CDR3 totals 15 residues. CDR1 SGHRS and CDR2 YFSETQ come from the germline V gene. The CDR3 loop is CASSTGQGAYYEQYF. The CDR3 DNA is TGCGCCAGCAGCACCGGACAGGGGGCGTACTACGAGCAGTACTTC.

The CDR3 region has the DNA TGTGCCAGCAGTGACACGAACACCGGGGAGCTGTTTTTT. This encodes CASSDTNTGELFF. The chain couples TRBV2 to TRBJ2-2; D remains ambiguous. V was pared by 3 bases and J by 0 bases, with 2 bases between. Germline CDR1 and CDR2: SNHLY and FYNNEI. This CDR3 comprises 13 residues. Complete variable domain (other parts from reference TRBV2 and TRBJ2-2): EPEVTQTPSHQVTQMGQEVILRCVPISNHLYFYWYRQILGQKVEFLVSFYNNEISEKSEIFDDQFSVERPDGSNFTLKIRSTKLEDSAMYFCASSDTNTGELFFGEGSRLTVL.

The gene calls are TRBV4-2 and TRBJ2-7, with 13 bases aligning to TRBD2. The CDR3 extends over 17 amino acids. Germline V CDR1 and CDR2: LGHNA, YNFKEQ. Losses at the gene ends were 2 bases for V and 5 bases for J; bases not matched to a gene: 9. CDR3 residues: CASSQLGLAGVYNEQYF. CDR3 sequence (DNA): TGTGCCAGCAGCCAACTCGGACTAGCGGGAGTCTACAACGAGCAGTACTTC.

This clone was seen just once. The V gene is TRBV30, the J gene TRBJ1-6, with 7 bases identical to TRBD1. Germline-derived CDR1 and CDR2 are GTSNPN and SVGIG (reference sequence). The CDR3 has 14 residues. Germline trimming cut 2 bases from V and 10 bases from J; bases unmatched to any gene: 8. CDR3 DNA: TGTGCCTGGAGTCCAGGGGGGAATGGGTCACCCCTCCACTTT. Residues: CAWSPGGNGSPLHF.

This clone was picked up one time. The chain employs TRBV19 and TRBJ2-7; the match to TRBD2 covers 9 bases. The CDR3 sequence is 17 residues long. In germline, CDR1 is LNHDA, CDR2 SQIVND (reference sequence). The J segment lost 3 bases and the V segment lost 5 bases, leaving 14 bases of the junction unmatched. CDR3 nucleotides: TGTGCCAGTAGTGCCACTACTCGACTAGCGGCGATCTACGAGCAGTACTTC. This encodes CASSATTRLAAIYEQYF.

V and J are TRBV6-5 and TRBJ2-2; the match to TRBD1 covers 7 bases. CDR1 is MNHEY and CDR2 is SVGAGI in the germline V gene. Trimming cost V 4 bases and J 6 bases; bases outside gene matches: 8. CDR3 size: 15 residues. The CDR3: CASSWQGVISGELFF. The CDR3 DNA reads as TGTGCCAGCAGTTGGCAGGGGGTAATATCCGGGGAGCTGTTTTTT.

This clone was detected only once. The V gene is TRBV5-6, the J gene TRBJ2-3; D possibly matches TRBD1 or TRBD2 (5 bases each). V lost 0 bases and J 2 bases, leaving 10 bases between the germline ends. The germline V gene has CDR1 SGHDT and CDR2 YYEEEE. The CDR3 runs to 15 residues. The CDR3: CASSLVGTPTDTQYF. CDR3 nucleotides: TGTGCCAGCAGCTTGGTGGGGACCCCCACAGATACGCAGTATTTT.

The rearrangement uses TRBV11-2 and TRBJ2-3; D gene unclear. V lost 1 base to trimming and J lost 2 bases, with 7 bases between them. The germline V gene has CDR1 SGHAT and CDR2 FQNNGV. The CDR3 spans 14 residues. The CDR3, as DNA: TGTGCCAGCAGCTTAGTCAGGATCACAGATACGCAGTATTTT. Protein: CASSLVRITDTQYF. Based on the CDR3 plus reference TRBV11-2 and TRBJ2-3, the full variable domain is EAGVAQSPRYKIIEKRQSVAFWCNPISGHATLYWYQQILGQGPKLLIQFQNNGVVDDSQLPKDRFSAERLKGVDSTLKIQPAKLEDSAVYLCASSLVRITDTQYFGPGTRLTVL.

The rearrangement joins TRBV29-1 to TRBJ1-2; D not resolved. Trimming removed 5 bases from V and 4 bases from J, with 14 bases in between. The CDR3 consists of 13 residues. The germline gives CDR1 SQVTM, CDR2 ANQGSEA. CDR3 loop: CSVYAQTLYGYTF. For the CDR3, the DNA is TGCAGCGTTTATGCCCAGACCCTCTATGGCTACACCTTC. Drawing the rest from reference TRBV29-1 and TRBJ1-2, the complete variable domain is SAVISQKPSRDICQRGTSLTIQCQVDSQVTMMFWYRQQPGQSLTLIATANQGSEATYESGFVIDKFPISRPNLTFSTLTVSNMSPEDSSIYLCSVYAQTLYGYTFGSGTRLTVV.

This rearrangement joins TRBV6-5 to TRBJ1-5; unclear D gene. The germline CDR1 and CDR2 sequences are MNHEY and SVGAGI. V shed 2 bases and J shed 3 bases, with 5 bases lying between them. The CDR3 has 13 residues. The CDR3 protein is CASSYRINQPQHF. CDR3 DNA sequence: TGTGCCAGCAGTTACAGAATCAATCAGCCCCAGCATTTT.

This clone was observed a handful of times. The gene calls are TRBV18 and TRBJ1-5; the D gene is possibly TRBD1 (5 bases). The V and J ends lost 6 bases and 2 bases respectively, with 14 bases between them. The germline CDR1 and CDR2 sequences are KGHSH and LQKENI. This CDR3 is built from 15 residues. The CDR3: CASSPGPVGNQPQHF. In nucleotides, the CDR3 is TGTGCCAGCTCTCCGGGGCCTGTGGGCAATCAGCCCCAGCATTTT.